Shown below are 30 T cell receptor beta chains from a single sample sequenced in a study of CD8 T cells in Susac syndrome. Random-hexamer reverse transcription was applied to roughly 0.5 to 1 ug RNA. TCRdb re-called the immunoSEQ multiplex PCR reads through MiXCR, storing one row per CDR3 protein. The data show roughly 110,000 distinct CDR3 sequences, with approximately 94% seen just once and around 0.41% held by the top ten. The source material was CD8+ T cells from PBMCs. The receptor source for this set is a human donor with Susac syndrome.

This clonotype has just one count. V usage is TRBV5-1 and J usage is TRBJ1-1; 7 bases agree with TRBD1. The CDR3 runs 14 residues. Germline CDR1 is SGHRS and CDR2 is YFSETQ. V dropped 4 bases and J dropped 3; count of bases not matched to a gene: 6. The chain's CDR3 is CASSPTGIYTEAFF. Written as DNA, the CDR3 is TGCGCCAGCAGCCCGACAGGGATCTACACTGAAGCTTTCTTT.

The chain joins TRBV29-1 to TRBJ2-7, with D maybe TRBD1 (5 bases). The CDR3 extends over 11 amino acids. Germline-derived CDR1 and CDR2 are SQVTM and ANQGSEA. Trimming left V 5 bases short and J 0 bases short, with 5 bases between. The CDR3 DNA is TGCAGCGTTAGGGGCTCCTACGAGCAGTACTTC. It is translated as CSVRGSYEQYF.

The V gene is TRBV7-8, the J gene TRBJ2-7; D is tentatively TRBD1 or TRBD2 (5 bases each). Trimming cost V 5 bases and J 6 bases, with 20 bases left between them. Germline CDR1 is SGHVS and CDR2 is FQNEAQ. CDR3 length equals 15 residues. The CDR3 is CASSQYQGPSREQYF. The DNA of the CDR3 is TGTGCCAGCAGCCAGTACCAGGGACCCTCACGCGAGCAGTACTTC.

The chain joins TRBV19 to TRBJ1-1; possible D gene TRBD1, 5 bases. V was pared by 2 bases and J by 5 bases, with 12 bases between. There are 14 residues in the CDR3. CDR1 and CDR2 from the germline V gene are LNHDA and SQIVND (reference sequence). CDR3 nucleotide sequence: TGTGCCAGTAGTATAACCAGGGTTAGGACTGAAGCTTTCTTT. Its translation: CASSITRVRTEAFF.

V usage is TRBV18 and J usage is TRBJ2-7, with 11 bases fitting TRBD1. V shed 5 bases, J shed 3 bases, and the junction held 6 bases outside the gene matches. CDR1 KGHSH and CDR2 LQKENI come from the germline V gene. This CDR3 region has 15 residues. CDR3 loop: CASSAPGQGVYEQYF. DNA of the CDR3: TGTGCCAGCTCAGCCCCGGGACAGGGGGTCTACGAGCAGTACTTC.

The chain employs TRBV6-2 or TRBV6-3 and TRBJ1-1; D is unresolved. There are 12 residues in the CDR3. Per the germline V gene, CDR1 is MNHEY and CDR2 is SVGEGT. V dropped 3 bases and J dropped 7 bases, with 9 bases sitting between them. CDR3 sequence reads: CASSYPGFEAFF. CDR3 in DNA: TGTGCCAGCAGTTATCCGGGGTTTGAAGCTTTCTTT.

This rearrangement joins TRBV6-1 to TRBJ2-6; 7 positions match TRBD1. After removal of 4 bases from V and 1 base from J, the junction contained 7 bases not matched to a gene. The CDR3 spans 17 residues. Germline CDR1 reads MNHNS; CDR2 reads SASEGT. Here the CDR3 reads CASSARQGSSGANVLTF. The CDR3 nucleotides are TGTGCCAGCAGTGCCCGACAGGGAAGTTCTGGGGCCAACGTCCTGACTTTC.

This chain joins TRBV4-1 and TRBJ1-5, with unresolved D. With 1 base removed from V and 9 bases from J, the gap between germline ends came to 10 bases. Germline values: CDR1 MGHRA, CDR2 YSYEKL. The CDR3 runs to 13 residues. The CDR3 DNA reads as TGCGCCAGCAGCCAAGCCTTGAATGGGCCCCAGCATTTT. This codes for CASSQALNGPQHF.

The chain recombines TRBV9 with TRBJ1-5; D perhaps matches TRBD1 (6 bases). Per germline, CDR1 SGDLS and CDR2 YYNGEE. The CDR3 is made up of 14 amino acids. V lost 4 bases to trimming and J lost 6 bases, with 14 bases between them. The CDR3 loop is CASSPGASGQPQHF. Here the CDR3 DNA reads TGTGCCAGCAGCCCGGGGGCTTCGGGTCAGCCCCAGCATTTT.

In nucleotides, the CDR3 is TGTGCCAGTAGGGTTTCTGCTGAAGCTTTCTTT. Amino acids: CASRVSAEAFF. V is TRBV12-3 or TRBV12-4 and J is TRBJ1-1; no clear D gene. CDR3 length: 11 amino acids. V was pared by 9 bases and J by 6 bases, with 11 bases between.

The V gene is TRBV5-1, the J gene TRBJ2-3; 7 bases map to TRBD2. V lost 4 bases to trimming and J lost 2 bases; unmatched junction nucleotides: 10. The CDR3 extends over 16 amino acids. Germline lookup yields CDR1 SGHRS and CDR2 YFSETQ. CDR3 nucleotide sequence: TGCGCCAGCAGCGGAAGGGGACTACCCCTCACAGATACGCAGTATTTT. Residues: CASSGRGLPLTDTQYF. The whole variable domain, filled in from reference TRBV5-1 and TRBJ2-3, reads KAGVTQTPRYLIKTRGQQVTLSCSPISGHRSVSWYQQTPGQGLQFLFEYFSETQRNKGNFPGRFSGRQFSNSRSEMNVSTLELGDSALYLCASSGRGLPLTDTQYFGPGTRLTVL.

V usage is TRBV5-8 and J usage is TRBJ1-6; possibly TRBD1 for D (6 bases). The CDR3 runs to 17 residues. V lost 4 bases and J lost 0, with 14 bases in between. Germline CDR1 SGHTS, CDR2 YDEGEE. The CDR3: CASSQDLDSSYNSPLHF. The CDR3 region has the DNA TGTGCCAGCAGCCAAGATTTGGACAGCTCCTATAATTCACCCCTCCACTTT.

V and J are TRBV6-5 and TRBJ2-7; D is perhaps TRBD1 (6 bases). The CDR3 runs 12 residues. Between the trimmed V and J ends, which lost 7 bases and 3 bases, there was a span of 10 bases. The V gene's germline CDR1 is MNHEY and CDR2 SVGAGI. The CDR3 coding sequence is TGTGCCAGCATGGGGGCTGACTACGAGCAGTACTTC. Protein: CASMGADYEQYF.

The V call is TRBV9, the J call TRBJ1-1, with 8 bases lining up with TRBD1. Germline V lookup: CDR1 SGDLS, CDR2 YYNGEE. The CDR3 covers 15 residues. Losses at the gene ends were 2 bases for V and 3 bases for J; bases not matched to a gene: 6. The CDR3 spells CASSVLQGVDTEAFF. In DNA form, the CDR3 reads TGTGCCAGCAGCGTCTTACAGGGGGTTGACACTGAAGCTTTCTTT. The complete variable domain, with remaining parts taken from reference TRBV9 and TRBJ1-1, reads DSGVTQTPKHLITATGQRVTLRCSPRSGDLSVYWYQQSLDQGLQFLIQYYNGEERAKGNILERFSAQQFPDLHSELNLSSLELGDSALYFCASSVLQGVDTEAFFGQGTRLTVV.

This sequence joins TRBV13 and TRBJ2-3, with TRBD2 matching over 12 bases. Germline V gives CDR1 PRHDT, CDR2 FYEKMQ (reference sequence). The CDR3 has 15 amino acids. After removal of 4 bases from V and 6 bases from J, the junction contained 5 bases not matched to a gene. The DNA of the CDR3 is TGTGCCAGCAGCTCCAGACTAGCGGGGGCGGATACGCAGTATTTT. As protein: CASSSRLAGADTQYF.

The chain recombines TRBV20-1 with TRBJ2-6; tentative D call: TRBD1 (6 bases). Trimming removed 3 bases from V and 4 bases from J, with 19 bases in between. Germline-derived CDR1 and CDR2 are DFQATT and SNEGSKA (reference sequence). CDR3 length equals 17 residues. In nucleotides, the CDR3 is TGCAGTGCTAGGCCTTTTAGGGGGTGGACGGGGGCCAACGTCCTGACTTTC. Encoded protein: CSARPFRGWTGANVLTF.

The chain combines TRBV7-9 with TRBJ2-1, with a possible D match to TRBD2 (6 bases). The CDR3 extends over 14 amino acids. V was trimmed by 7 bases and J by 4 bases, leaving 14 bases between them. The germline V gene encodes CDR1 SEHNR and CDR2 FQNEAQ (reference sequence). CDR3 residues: CASTRSAGYNEQFF. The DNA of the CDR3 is TGTGCCAGCACGAGGTCCGCGGGGTACAATGAGCAGTTCTTC. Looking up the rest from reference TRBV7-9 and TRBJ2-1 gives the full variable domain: DTGVSQNPRHKITKRGQNVTFRCDPISEHNRLYWYRQTLGQGPEFLTYFQNEAQLEKSRLLSDRFSAERPKGSFSTLEIQRTEQGDSAMYLCASTRSAGYNEQFFGPGTRLTVL.

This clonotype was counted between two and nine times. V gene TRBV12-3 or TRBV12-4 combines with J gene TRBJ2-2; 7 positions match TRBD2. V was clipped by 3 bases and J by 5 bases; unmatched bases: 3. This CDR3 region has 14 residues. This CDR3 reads CASSLGGTTGELFF. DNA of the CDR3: TGTGCCAGCAGTTTGGGGGGGACGACCGGGGAGCTGTTTTTT.

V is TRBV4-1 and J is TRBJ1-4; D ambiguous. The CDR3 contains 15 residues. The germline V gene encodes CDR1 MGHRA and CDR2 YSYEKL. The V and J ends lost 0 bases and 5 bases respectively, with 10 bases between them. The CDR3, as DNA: TGCGCCAGCAGCCAAGAGGAAAGGATGAATGAAAAACTGTTTTTT. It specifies CASSQEERMNEKLFF.

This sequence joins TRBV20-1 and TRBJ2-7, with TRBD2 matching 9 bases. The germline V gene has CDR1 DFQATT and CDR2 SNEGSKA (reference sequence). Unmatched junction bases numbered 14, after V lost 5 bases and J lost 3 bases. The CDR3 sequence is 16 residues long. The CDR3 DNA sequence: TGCAGTGCTCGGGACTTAGCGGGGGAGACTATCTACGAGCAGTACTTC. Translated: CSARDLAGETIYEQYF.

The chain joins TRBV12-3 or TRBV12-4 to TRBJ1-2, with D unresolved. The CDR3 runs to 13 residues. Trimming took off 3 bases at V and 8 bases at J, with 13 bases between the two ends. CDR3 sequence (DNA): TGTGCCAGCAGTTTTACGAGGGATTGGGGCTACACCTTC. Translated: CASSFTRDWGYTF.

CDR3 sequence: CASSLESSAAFYEQYF. The CDR3 coding sequence is TGTGCCAGCAGCTTAGAGAGTTCGGCAGCTTTCTACGAGCAGTACTTC. The rearrangement joins TRBV7-9 to TRBJ2-7; D unresolved. Trimming removed 1 base at V and 3 bases at J, with 16 bases between. From germline, CDR1 is SEHNR and CDR2 FQNEAQ (reference sequence). This CDR3 comprises 16 residues.

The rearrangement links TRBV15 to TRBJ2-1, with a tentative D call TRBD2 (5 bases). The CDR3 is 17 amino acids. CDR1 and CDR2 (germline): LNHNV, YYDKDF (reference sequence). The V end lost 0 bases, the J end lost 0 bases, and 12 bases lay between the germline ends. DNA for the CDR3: TGTGCCACCAGCAGAGAGGGGAGAGGGAGCTCCTACAATGAGCAGTTCTTC. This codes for CATSREGRGSSYNEQFF.

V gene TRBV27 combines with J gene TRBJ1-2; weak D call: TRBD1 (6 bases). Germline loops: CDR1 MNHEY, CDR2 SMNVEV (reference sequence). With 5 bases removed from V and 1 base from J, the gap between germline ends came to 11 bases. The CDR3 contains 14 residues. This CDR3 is CASSATGYNYGYTF. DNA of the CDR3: TGTGCCAGCAGTGCTACAGGGTATAACTATGGCTACACCTTC.

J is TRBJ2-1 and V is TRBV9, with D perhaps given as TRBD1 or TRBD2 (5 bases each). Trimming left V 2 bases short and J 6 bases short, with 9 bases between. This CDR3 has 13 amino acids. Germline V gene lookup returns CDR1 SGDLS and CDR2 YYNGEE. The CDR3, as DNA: TGTGCCAGCAGCGTCGGGACCCCCAATGAGCAGTTCTTC. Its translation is CASSVGTPNEQFF.

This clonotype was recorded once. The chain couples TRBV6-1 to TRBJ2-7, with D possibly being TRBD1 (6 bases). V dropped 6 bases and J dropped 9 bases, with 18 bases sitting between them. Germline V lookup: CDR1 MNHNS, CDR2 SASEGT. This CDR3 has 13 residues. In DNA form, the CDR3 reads TGTGCCAGCAGGCAGGGGAAAGTCTTTGGGCAGTACTTC. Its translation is CASRQGKVFGQYF.

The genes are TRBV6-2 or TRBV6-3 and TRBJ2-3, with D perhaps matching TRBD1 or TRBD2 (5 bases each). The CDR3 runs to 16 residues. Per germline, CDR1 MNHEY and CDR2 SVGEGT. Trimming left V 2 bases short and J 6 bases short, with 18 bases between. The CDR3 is CASSYGALGDGDTQYF. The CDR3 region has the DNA TGTGCCAGCAGTTACGGAGCACTGGGGGACGGGGATACGCAGTATTTT.

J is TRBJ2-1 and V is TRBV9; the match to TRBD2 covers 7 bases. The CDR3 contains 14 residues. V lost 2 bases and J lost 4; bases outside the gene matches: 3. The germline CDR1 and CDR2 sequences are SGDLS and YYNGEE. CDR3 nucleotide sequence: TGTGCCAGCAGCGTGGGGGGGGGTTACAATGAGCAGTTCTTC. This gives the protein CASSVGGGYNEQFF.

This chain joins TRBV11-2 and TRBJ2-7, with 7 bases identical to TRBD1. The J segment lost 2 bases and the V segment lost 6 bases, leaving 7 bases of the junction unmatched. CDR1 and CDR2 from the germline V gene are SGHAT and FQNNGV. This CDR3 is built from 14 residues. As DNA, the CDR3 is TGTGCCAGCAGTTATACGACAGGGCCCTACGAGCAGTACTTC. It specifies CASSYTTGPYEQYF.

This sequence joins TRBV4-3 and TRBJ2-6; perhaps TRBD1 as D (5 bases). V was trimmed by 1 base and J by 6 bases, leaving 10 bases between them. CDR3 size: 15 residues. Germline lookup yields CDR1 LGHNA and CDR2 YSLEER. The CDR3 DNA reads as TGCGCCAGCAGCCAAGGTTCAGGGCAGGCCAACGTCCTGACTTTC. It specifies CASSQGSGQANVLTF.